The clone carrying this TCR beta chain was recorded at least ten times. MiXCR, applied by TCRdb to the 5' RACE reads, yields one record per CDR3 protein. The sample holds under 450,000 distinct CDR3 sequences, about a fifth seen once. V dropped 2 bases and J dropped 2 bases, with 5 bases sitting between them. Germline V gene data show CDR1 as LGHDT and CDR2 as YNNKEL (reference sequence). The CDR3 consists of 13 residues. The data originate from a study of identical twins. This clonotype was sampled from a man aged 50 or older in good health. The sample comprised naive T cells sorted from blood. The chain employs TRBV3-1 and TRBJ2-3; no clear D. CDR3 DNA: TGTGCCAGCAGCCAACCAAACACAGATACGCAGTATTTT. Its translation: CASSQPNTDTQYF.